Listed below are T cell receptor beta chains from one sample, sequenced in a study of CD8+ T cells in alopecia areata. Generated by immunoSEQ multiplex PCR, the TCRdb table keeps only in-frame clones and is missing some. The sample carries 150,000 or so clones, around 83% recorded once. The sequencing used CD8+ T cells sorted from blood, collected at week 4, from a patient treated with tofacitinib. The receptors stem from a human donor with alopecia areata. The CDR3 runs from the conserved cysteine through the conserved F or W. Each record gives: V gene, clone size, D gene, J gene, CDR3 DNA, CDR3 protein. The D gene is left open where the match is weak. Where a row states a size, it is once, few, many or the class of an expanded clone; other rows omit it.

>TRBV11-3|-|-|TRBJ1-2
TGTGCCAGCAGCCACTTCTGTGGCTACACCTTC
CASSHFCGYTF
>TRBV19|once|-|TRBJ1-5
TGTGCCAGCCTTCAGCTCTCGGGCAATCAGCCCCAGCATTTT
CASLQLSGNQPQHF
>TRBV7-9|-|-|TRBJ2-7
TGTGCCAGCAGCTTAGTTTCCTACGAGCAGTACTTC
CASSLVSYEQYF
>TRBV11-2|-|-|TRBJ2-2
TGTGCCAGCAGCCCTGGGGTCGGCGAGGGGGAGCTGTTTTTT
CASSPGVGEGELFF
>TRBV9|-|-|TRBJ2-7
TGTGCCAGCAGCGTTGCATCCGGGACTTCGACCTACGAGCAGTACTTC
CASSVASGTSTYEQYF
>TRBV5-4|-|-|TRBJ1-2
TGTGCCAGCAGCTTCGACAGATCCTTAGGTTATGGCTACACCTTC
CASSFDRSLGYGYTF
>TRBV29-1|many|TRBD2|TRBJ2-1
TGCAGCGTTGAAGATATAGCGGGAGAGAGATTGGTGTTCAATGAGCAGTTCTTC
CSVEDIAGERLVFNEQFF
>TRBV28|-|-|TRBJ2-5
TGTGCCAGCAGTTGGCTGGAGGGGGAGACCCAGTACTTC
CASSWLEGETQYF
>TRBV5-5|-|-|TRBJ2-5
TGTGCCAGCAGCTTGGTGGGTGTGCCTAGCGCTTACCAAGAGACCCAGTACTTC
CASSLVGVPSAYQETQYF
>TRBV29-1|-|-|TRBJ2-7
TGCAGCGTTGAAGTGTTACCGGGAAGTGGTCTCGAGCAGTACTTC
CSVEVLPGSGLEQYF
>TRBV6-5|-|-|TRBJ2-1
TGTGCCAGCAGTTACTCCGTCGACAGACACTACAATGAGCAGTTCTTC
CASSYSVDRHYNEQFF
>TRBV10-2|-|-|TRBJ1-5
TGCGCCAGCAGGGGGACACAGAGGGATAGACTCGGCAATCAGCCCCAGCATTTT
CASRGTQRDRLGNQPQHF
>TRBV10-3|-|TRBD1|TRBJ1-1
TGTGCCATCAGTTCCGGACAGGGGGGATATGACACTGAAGCTTTCTTT
CAISSGQGGYDTEAFF
>TRBV6-5|-|-|TRBJ1-1
TGTGCCAGCAGTTACGGGGCTCTGAACACTGAAGCTTTCTTT
CASSYGALNTEAFF
>TRBV27|-|TRBD1|TRBJ2-3
TGTGCCAGCAGTTTATACAGGGGAGGCACAGATACGCAGTATTTT
CASSLYRGGTDTQYF
>TRBV29-1|-|-|TRBJ1-3
TGCAGCGTAGATTCAGGAAACACCATATATTTT
CSVDSGNTIYF
>TRBV19|-|-|TRBJ1-5
TGTGCCAGTAGTCAGTCCGACCATAGCAATCAGCCCCAGCATTTT
CASSQSDHSNQPQHF
>TRBV9|-|TRBD2|TRBJ2-3
TGTGCCAGCAGCCCCCTCCCCGGGGAGGGAGGCACGCAGTATTTT
CASSPLPGEGGTQYF
>TRBV2|-|TRBD2|TRBJ2-5
TGTGCCAGCACCTCCATCGCGACTAGCGGGAGCGAGACCCAATACTTC
CASTSIATSGSETQYF
>TRBV7-2|-|-|TRBJ2-3
TGTGCCAGCAGCTTAGTCTCCGGCAGGGGCACAGATACGCAGTATTTT
CASSLVSGRGTDTQYF
>TRBV4-2|-|-|TRBJ2-1
TGTGCCAGCAGCCAAGAGTTGAGCTCCTACAATGAGCAGTTCTTC
CASSQELSSYNEQFF
>TRBV19|-|TRBD1|TRBJ1-1
TGTGCCAGTAGCCCTGGGACAGGGGGCAACACTGAAGCTTTCTTT
CASSPGTGGNTEAFF
>TRBV27|-|TRBD2|TRBJ2-7
TGTGCCGTCGGGGGGACTCGCTACGAGCAGTACTTC
CAVGGTRYEQYF
>TRBV2|-|-|TRBJ2-3
TGTGCCAGCCGGGACCCCGCCACAGATACGCAGTATTTT
CASRDPATDTQYF
>TRBV5-5|-|-|TRBJ2-7
TGTGCCAGCAGCTTGTCACAGGAGGGCTCCTACGAGCAGTACTTC
CASSLSQEGSYEQYF
>TRBV29-1|-|-|TRBJ2-7
TGCAGCGTTGAAGTGGCAGGCGGTCTGTCCTACGAGCAGTACTTC
CSVEVAGGLSYEQYF
>TRBV29-1|-|TRBD2|TRBJ2-7
TGCAGCGTTGAAGGACTAGCGGGGAGCTCCTACGAGCAGTACTTC
CSVEGLAGSSYEQYF
>TRBV6-5|-|-|TRBJ2-1
TGTGCCAGCAGTTCATCTGGCATATCTGCCTACAATGAGCAGTTCTTC
CASSSSGISAYNEQFF
>TRBV30|-|-|TRBJ1-2
TGTGCCTGGAGTACACACAGGGTGGGGATATATAACTATGGCTACACCTTC
CAWSTHRVGIYNYGYTF